The entry below describes one T cell receptor (beta chain). The sample originates from a study of blood T cell repertoires in COVID-19. Whole-study context: Either two negative PCRs, clearance, or symptom resolution qualified Cohort 3 donors as recovered.

TCRdb keeps only in-frame clones here, not all; method: immunoSEQ multiplex PCR. The table records approximately 240,000 clones, about nine tenths of them present only once. The CDR3 covers 17 residues. Trimming shortened V by 6 bases and J by 10 bases, and 28 bases separated the two germline ends. Germline assignment: CDR1 MNHEY and CDR2 SMNVEV (reference sequence). The chain joins TRBV27 to TRBJ2-1; D is possibly TRBD1 (5 bases). Sequenced material: PBMCs or T cells enriched from blood (not recorded which). This clonotype originated in a woman in her fifties or sixties in a cohort exposed to, infected with or recovered from COVID-19 (not recorded which). The CDR3 loop reads CASSTSPIRVVGREQFF. The CDR3 DNA follows: TGTGCCAGCAGCACCTCCCCGATCAGGGTGGTAGGCAGGGAGCAGTTCTTC.